The 27 T cell receptor beta chains given below trace back to one sample, sequenced in a study of long-term antiretroviral therapy in people with HIV. The immunoSEQ assay was v3.0, run at survey level. The data were produced by immunoSEQ multiplex PCR, yet TCRdb's version contains in-frame clones alone and is incomplete. This sample carries 42,000 or so clones, around 85% of them seen once, and the ten largest clones take roughly 4%. The sample in question was unsorted PBMCs, obtained 1.2 years after starting antiretroviral therapy. The receptors originated from a woman aged 45-65 years with HIV.

The CDR3 region has the DNA TGTGCCAGCAGCTCGCGGACTAGCGGGGGGACAGATACGCAGTATTTT. The encoded protein is CASSSRTSGGTDTQYF. The chain recombines TRBV7-3 with TRBJ2-3; 14 nucleotides match TRBD2. J gave up 3 bases and V 4 bases, and 3 bases lay outside the gene matches. Germline values: CDR1 SGHTA, CDR2 FQGTGA. There are 16 residues in the CDR3.

The chain carries TRBV7-9 and TRBJ2-7; TRBD1 agrees at 7 bases. In germline, CDR1 is SEHNR, CDR2 FQNEAQ (reference sequence). With 4 bases clipped from V and 3 bases from J, the junction kept 6 bases outside the gene matches. The CDR3 runs 14 residues. The CDR3, as DNA: TGTGCCAGCAGCTCTGGGACAGATTACTACGAGCAGTACTTC. Residues: CASSSGTDYYEQYF.

The chain has TRBV2 and TRBJ2-1; 10 bases are shared with TRBD1. The CDR3 has 16 residues. The trim removed 6 bases at V and 5 bases at J, leaving 10 bases unmatched. Germline CDR1 SNHLY, CDR2 FYNNEI. This chain's CDR3 is CASSLLRQGAHNEQFF. Here the CDR3 DNA reads TGTGCCAGCAGCCTTCTTCGACAGGGGGCCCACAATGAGCAGTTCTTC.

The rearrangement uses TRBV2 and TRBJ1-1; TRBD1 is a possible D gene (5 bases). Germline loops: CDR1 SNHLY, CDR2 FYNNEI. This CDR3 is built from 14 residues. Trimming left V 3 bases short and J 1 base short, with 9 bases between. This CDR3 reads CASSDFGGNTEAFF. DNA of the CDR3: TGTGCCAGCAGTGACTTCGGGGGGAACACTGAAGCTTTCTTT.

This clone was detected a few times. This sequence joins TRBV7-9 and TRBJ1-5; 10 bases align to TRBD1. This CDR3 contains 14 residues. Losses at the gene ends were 4 bases for V and 5 bases for J; bases not matched to a gene: 2. The V gene's germline CDR1 is SEHNR and CDR2 FQNEAQ (reference sequence). CDR3 coding DNA: TGTGCCAGCAGCTCGACAGGGGGCTATCAGCCCCAGCATTTT. Translated: CASSSTGGYQPQHF.

V usage is TRBV9 and J usage is TRBJ1-1, with 8 bases fitting TRBD1. CDR1 is SGDLS, CDR2 YYNGEE, per germline. The CDR3 length is 15 residues. V dropped 4 bases and J dropped 5; count of bases not matched to a gene: 10. CDR3 amino acids: CASSPGQGVGTEAFF. In DNA, the CDR3 is TGTGCCAGCAGCCCCGGACAGGGTGTGGGTACTGAAGCTTTCTTT.

This clone appeared a few times. The V and J genes are TRBV30 and TRBJ1-1; D perhaps matches TRBD1 (5 bases). The CDR3 loop spans 11 amino acids. V lost 4 bases, J lost 4 bases, and 7 bases lay in between. Per germline, CDR1 GTSNPN and CDR2 SVGIG (reference sequence). The CDR3 sequence: CAWIGTTEAFF. The CDR3, as DNA: TGTGCCTGGATCGGGACCACTGAAGCTTTCTTT.

This chain joins TRBV2 and TRBJ1-1; D is uncertain. V shed 2 bases and J shed 11 bases, with 12 bases lying between them. Per the germline V gene, CDR1 is SNHLY and CDR2 is FYNNEI. The CDR3 sequence is 12 residues long. CDR3 nucleotide sequence: TGTGCCAGCAGTGAACACCCTTCGGGGGCTTTCTTT. Its translation is CASSEHPSGAFF.

This chain connects TRBV4-1 to TRBJ1-6, with D hard to call. Germline assignment: CDR1 MGHRA and CDR2 YSYEKL. V was shortened by 3 bases and J by 10 bases, with 13 bases between the two germline ends. The CDR3 consists of 14 residues. The CDR3 DNA sequence: TGCGCCAGCAGCCACTTAGGTTTAGGATCACCCCTCCACTTT. Its translation: CASSHLGLGSPLHF.

This clone was detected only a few times. The chain combines TRBV29-1 with TRBJ2-7, with 9 nucleotides matching TRBD1. Germline V lookup: CDR1 SQVTM, CDR2 ANQGSEA. With 4 bases clipped from V and 1 base from J, the junction kept 5 bases outside the gene matches. This CDR3 contains 14 residues. DNA for the CDR3: TGCAGCGTTGCCGGGACAGGGTTTTCCTACGAGCAGTACTTC. It translates to CSVAGTGFSYEQYF.

This chain uses TRBV4-1 with TRBJ1-2; 9 bases align to TRBD1. This CDR3 is built from 15 residues. The germline V gene encodes CDR1 MGHRA and CDR2 YSYEKL. Losses at the gene ends were 5 bases for V and 4 bases for J; bases not matched to a gene: 8. CDR3 sequence: CASSEAWDRAYGYTF. CDR3 bases: TGCGCCAGCAGCGAAGCCTGGGACAGGGCCTATGGCTACACCTTC.

The chain links TRBV19 to TRBJ2-1; 10 nucleotides match TRBD2. Germline values: CDR1 LNHDA, CDR2 SQIVND (reference sequence). J lost 7 bases, V lost 3 bases, and 3 bases had no gene match. The CDR3 spans 14 residues. The CDR3 sequence is CASSMVAGGNEQFF. For the CDR3, the DNA is TGTGCCAGTAGTATGGTAGCGGGGGGAAATGAGCAGTTCTTC.

This clone was picked up a small number of times. The junction differs from germline at one of its ends, possibly a read error. The chain joins TRBV7-7 to TRBJ2-2; D gene uncertain. Germline CDR1 reads SSHAT; CDR2 reads FNYEAQ (reference sequence). The CDR3 consists of 13 residues. The CDR3 loop is CASSLTPAGELFF. In DNA form, the CDR3 reads TGTGCTAGCAGCTTAACGCCGGCCGGGGAGCTGTTTTTT.

The chain couples TRBV19 to TRBJ2-7; the D is unclear. Germline values: CDR1 LNHDA, CDR2 SQIVND (reference sequence). Trimming left V 4 bases short and J 4 bases short, with 14 bases between. This CDR3 is 14 amino acids long. The CDR3 here is CASSTDRSTYEQYF. CDR3 bases: TGTGCCAGTAGTACCGACCGCTCGACTTACGAGCAGTACTTC.

Concerning this clone: An end of the junction does not agree with germline; a read error may underlie this. The genes are TRBV27 and TRBJ1-1; no definite D call. Germline CDR1 and CDR2: MNHEY and SMNVEV (reference sequence). This CDR3 region has 15 residues. Here the CDR3 reads CASSLSSSPNAEAFF. The CDR3 region has the DNA TGTGCCAGCAGTTTATCGAGTAGTCCGAACGCTGAAGCTTTCTTT.

This chain links TRBV27 with TRBJ2-1; 9 nucleotides align to TRBD2. CDR1 and CDR2 from the germline V gene are MNHEY and SMNVEV (reference sequence). The CDR3 totals 16 residues. Unmatched junction bases numbered 6, after V lost 0 bases and J lost 6 bases. The CDR3 loop reads CASSLSETSGRNEQFF. CDR3 in DNA: TGTGCCAGCAGTTTATCCGAGACTAGCGGACGCAATGAGCAGTTCTTC.

This clone was seen only a few times. V gene TRBV7-9 combines with J gene TRBJ2-7; D is possibly TRBD1 (5 bases). Germline V CDR1 and CDR2: SEHNR, FQNEAQ (reference sequence). Trimming took off 0 bases at V and 5 bases at J, with 8 bases between the two ends. The CDR3 spans 13 residues. The CDR3 DNA reads TGTGCCAGCAGCTTAGCGCAGGGTGACGAGCAGTACTTC. Its protein product is CASSLAQGDEQYF.

This clone showed up just a few times. V gene TRBV7-2 combines with J gene TRBJ2-7; TRBD2 might be the D (6 bases). The CDR3 has 13 residues. Trimming shortened V by 5 bases and J by 2 bases, and 10 bases separated the two germline ends. In germline, CDR1 is SGHTA, CDR2 FQGNSA. The DNA of the CDR3 is TGTGCCAGCAGCCAGCGGGTGACCTACGAGCAGTACTTC. It codes for CASSQRVTYEQYF. Together with reference TRBV7-2 and TRBJ2-7, the CDR3 gives the full variable domain: GAGVSQSPSNKVTEKGKDVELRCDPISGHTALYWYRQSLGQGLEFLIYFQGNSAPDKSGLPSDRFSAERTGGSVSTLTIQRTQQEDSAVYLCASSQRVTYEQYFGPGTRLTVT.

Regarding this clone: Germline and junction disagree at one end, which may indicate a read error. The CDR3 is CAGSFTGPNQPQHF. The CDR3 nucleotides read TGTGCCGGCAGTTTTACAGGGCCCAATCAGCCCCAGCATTTT. The chain joins TRBV6-5 to TRBJ1-5; maybe TRBD1 (6 bases). CDR1 is MNHEY, CDR2 SVGAGI, per germline. This CDR3 contains 14 residues.

The chain has TRBV6-5 and TRBJ1-4; D is undetermined. V lost 2 bases, J lost 6 bases, and 10 bases lay in between. The CDR3 extends over 14 amino acids. The germline V gene encodes CDR1 MNHEY and CDR2 SVGAGI. The DNA for the CDR3 is TGTGCCAGCAGTTACGGGCAGGTCGATGAAAAACTGTTTTTT. It is translated as CASSYGQVDEKLFF.

The chain links TRBV4-2 to TRBJ1-6, with 9 bases identical to TRBD1. Trimming removed 4 bases from V and 5 bases from J; junction bases left unmatched: 6. In germline, CDR1 is LGHNA, CDR2 YNFKEQ. The CDR3 is 16 amino acids. The CDR3 DNA reads as TGTGCCAGCAGCCTCCTACGGACAGGGGATAATTCACCCCTCCACTTT. This codes for CASSLLRTGDNSPLHF.

The chain employs TRBV2 and TRBJ1-4, with D possibly matching TRBD1 (5 bases). CDR1 and CDR2 from the germline V gene are SNHLY and FYNNEI. Trimming left V 6 bases short and J 6 bases short, with 11 bases between. The CDR3 extends over 13 amino acids. Here the CDR3 DNA reads TGTGCCAGCAGGGGACGGTCTGATGAAAAACTGTTTTTT. Translated: CASRGRSDEKLFF.

The chain links TRBV30 to TRBJ1-2; perhaps TRBD1 as D (5 bases). The CDR3 spans 13 residues. Germline CDR1 reads GTSNPN; CDR2 reads SVGIG (reference sequence). V lost 0 bases to trimming and J lost 5 bases, with 10 bases between them. The CDR3 DNA reads as TGTGCCTGGAGTGTAACCGGGACTTATGGCTACACCTTC. Its protein product is CAWSVTGTYGYTF.

With respect to this clone: Other nucleotide sequences in the sample specify the same CDR3. The chain combines TRBV11-2 with TRBJ1-5; D might be TRBD1 (5 bases). CDR1 and CDR2 (germline): SGHAT, FQNNGV. The CDR3 is 16 amino acids. V was cut by 1 base and J by 4 bases, with 14 bases left in between. The CDR3 DNA is TGTGCCAGCAGCTTAGTGGGGGGAGCGAAGAATCAGCCCCAGCATTTT. The encoded protein is CASSLVGGAKNQPQHF.

This sequence joins TRBV28 and TRBJ1-1, with D perhaps matching TRBD1 (6 bases). This CDR3 spans 15 amino acids. Germline CDR1 MDHEN, CDR2 SYDVKM. The V end lost 8 bases, the J end lost 0 bases, and 16 bases lay between the germline ends. This CDR3 is CASPPGANMNTEAFF. In DNA, the CDR3 is TGTGCCAGCCCCCCGGGGGCCAACATGAACACTGAAGCTTTCTTT.

The J gene is TRBJ1-6, the V gene TRBV11-2; possible D gene TRBD1, 6 bases. Germline CDR1 SGHAT, CDR2 FQNNGV. The CDR3 spans 16 residues. V was pared by 6 bases and J by 5 bases, with 17 bases between. The chain's CDR3 is CASRTWGPADNSPLHF. CDR3 nucleotide sequence: TGTGCCAGCAGGACATGGGGGCCGGCGGATAATTCACCCCTCCACTTT.

The CDR3 protein is CASSRATGQEGEQYF. The CDR3 region has the DNA TGTGCCAGCTCTCGCGCGACAGGGCAGGAAGGGGAGCAGTACTTC. The chain carries TRBV18 and TRBJ2-7; 7 positions agree with TRBD1. From germline, CDR1 is KGHSH and CDR2 LQKENI. The trim removed 6 bases at V and 7 bases at J, leaving 15 bases unmatched. The CDR3 runs 15 residues.